This TCR beta chain was recovered during a study of PD-L1 blockade in urothelial cancer. Overall study: Patients had received 0 to 3 prior chemotherapy regimens.

J lost 8 bases, V lost 5 bases, and 11 bases had no gene match. The V gene's germline CDR1 is SGHNT and CDR2 YENEEA. The CDR3 length is 15 residues. Sequencing was performed with immunoSEQ multiplex PCR; in TCRdb, only in-frame clones are kept and a portion is missing. The sample gives tens of thousands of clones, around 84% of which show up once; approximately 2.1% is in the top ten. Time point denoted: pretreatment peripheral blood. The chain uses TRBV11-3 and TRBJ2-1, with 8 bases lining up with TRBD1. The source of this sequence is a man aged 60 to 75 with urothelial cancer. The specimen comprised PBMCs, sampled around atezolizumab (anti-PD-L1) treatment. The CDR3 spells CASSPGTGMFYEQFF. CDR3 in DNA: TGTGCCAGCAGCCCGGGGACAGGTATGTTCTATGAGCAGTTCTTC.